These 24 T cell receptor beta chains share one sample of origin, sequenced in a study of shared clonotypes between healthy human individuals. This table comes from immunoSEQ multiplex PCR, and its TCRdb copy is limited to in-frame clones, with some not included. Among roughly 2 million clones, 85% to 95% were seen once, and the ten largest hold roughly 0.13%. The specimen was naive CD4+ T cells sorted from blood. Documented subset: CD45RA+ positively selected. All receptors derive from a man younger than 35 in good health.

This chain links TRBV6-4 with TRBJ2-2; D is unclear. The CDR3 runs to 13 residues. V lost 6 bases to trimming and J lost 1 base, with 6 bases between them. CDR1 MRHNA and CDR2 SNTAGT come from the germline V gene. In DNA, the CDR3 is TGTGCCAGCAGAGAACAGAACACCGGGGAGCTGTTTTTT. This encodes CASREQNTGELFF.

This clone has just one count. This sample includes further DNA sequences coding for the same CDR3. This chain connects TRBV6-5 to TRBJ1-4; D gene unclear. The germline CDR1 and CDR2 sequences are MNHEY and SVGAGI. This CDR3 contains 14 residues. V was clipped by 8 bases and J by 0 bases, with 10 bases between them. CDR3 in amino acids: CASSSSATNEKLFF. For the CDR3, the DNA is TGTGCCAGCTCCTCGTCCGCAACTAATGAAAAACTGTTTTTT.

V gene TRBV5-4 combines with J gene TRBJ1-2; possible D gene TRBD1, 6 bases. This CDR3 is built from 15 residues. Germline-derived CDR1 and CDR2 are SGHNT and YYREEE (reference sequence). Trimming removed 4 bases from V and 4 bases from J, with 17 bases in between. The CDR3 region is CASSPIQGPLYGYTF. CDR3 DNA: TGTGCCAGCAGCCCGATACAGGGACCTCTCTATGGCTACACCTTC. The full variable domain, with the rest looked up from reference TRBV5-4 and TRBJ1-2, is ETGVTQSPTHLIKTRGQQVTLRCSSQSGHNTVSWYQQALGQGPQFIFQYYREEENGRGNFPPRFSGLQFPNYSSELNVNALELDDSALYLCASSPIQGPLYGYTFGSGTRLTVV.

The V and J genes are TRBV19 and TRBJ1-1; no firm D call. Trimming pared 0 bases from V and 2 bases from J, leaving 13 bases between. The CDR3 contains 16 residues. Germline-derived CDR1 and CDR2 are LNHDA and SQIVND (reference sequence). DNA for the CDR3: TGTGCCAGTAGTATAGATTTGGAGACCTACAACACTGAAGCTTTCTTT. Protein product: CASSIDLETYNTEAFF.

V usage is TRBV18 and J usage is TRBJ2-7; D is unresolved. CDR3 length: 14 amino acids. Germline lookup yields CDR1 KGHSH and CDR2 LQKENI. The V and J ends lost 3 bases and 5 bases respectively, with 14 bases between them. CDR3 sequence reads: CASSPQTRQDEQYF. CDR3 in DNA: TGTGCCAGCTCACCTCAGACCCGTCAGGACGAGCAGTACTTC.

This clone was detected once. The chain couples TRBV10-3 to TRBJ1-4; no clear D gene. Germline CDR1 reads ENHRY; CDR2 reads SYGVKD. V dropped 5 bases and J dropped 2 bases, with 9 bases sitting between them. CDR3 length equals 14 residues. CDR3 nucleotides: TGTGCCATCAGTATAGGAGGGACTAATGAAAAACTGTTTTTT. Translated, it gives CAISIGGTNEKLFF.

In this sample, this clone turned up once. The CDR3 sequence is CAISESVGQAYEQYF. Here the CDR3 DNA reads TGTGCCATCAGTGAGTCAGTGGGACAGGCTTACGAGCAGTACTTC. This chain links TRBV10-3 with TRBJ2-7; 8 bases match TRBD1. This CDR3 has 15 residues. V lost 0 bases and J lost 4; bases outside the gene matches: 5. The germline V gene has CDR1 ENHRY and CDR2 SYGVKD.

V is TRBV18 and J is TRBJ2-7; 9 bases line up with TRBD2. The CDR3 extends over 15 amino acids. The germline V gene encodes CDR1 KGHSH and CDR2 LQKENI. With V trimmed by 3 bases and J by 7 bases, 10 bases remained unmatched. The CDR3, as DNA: TGTGCCAGCTCACCGAACTTAGCGGGAGTAAGGGAGCAGTACTTC. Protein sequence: CASSPNLAGVREQYF.

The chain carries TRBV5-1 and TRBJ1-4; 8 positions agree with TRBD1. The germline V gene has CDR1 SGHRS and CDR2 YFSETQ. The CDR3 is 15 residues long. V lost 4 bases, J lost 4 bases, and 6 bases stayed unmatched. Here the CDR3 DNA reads TGCGCCAGCAGCGATCGGACAGGGTTTAATGAAAAACTGTTTTTT. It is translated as CASSDRTGFNEKLFF.

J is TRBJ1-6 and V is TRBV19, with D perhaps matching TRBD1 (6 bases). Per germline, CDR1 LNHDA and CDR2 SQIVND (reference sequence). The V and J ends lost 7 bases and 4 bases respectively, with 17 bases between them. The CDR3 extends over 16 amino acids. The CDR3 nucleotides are TGTGCCAGTACTACGACCTCAGGGGTATATAATTCACCCCTCCACTTT. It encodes CASTTTSGVYNSPLHF.

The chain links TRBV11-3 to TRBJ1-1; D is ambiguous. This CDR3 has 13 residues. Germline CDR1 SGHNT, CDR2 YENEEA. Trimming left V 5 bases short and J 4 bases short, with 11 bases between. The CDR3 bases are TGTGCCAGCAGCCAAATCCGGAGCACTGAAGCTTTCTTT. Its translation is CASSQIRSTEAFF.

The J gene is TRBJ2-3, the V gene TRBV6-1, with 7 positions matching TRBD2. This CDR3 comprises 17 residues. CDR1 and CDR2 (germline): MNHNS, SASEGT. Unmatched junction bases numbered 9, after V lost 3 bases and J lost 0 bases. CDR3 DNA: TGTGCCAGCAGTGAGGGGCAAGCGGGGCCTAGCACAGATACGCAGTATTTT. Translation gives CASSEGQAGPSTDTQYF.

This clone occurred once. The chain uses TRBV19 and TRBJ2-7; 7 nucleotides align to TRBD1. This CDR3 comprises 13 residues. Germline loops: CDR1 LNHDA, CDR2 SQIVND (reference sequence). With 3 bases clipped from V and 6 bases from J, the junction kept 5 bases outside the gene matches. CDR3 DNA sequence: TGTGCCAGTAGTATCTTACAGGGGCGCGAGCAGTACTTC. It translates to CASSILQGREQYF.

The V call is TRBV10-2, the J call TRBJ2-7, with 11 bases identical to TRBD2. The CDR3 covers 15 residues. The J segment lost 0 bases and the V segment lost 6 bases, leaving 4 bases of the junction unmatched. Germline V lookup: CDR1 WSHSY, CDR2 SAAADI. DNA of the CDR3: TGCGCCAGCAGGGCCGGGACTAGCGGCTCCTACGAGCAGTACTTC. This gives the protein CASRAGTSGSYEQYF.

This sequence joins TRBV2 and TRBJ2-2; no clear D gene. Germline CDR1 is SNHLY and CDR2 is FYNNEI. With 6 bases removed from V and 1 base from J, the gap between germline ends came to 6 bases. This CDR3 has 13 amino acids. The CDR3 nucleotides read TGTGCCAGCAGCCCGCAGAACACCGGGGAGCTGTTTTTT. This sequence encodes CASSPQNTGELFF.

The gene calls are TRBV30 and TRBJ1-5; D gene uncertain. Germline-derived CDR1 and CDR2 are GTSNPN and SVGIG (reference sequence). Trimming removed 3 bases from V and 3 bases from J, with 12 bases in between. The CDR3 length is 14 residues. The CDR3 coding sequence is TGTGCCTGGAGCGGTGGGGAAGTCAATCAGCCCCAGCATTTT. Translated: CAWSGGEVNQPQHF. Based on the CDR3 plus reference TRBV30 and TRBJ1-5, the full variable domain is SQTIHQWPATLVQPVGSPLSLECTVEGTSNPNLYWYRQAAGRGLQLLFYSVGIGQISSEVPQNLSASRPQDRQFILSSKKLLLSDSGFYLCAWSGGEVNQPQHFGDGTRLSIL.

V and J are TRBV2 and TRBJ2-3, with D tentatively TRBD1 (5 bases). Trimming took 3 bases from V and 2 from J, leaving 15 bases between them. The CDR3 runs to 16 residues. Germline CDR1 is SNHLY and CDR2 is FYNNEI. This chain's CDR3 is CASSDNSLGATDTQYF. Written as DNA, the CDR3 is TGTGCCAGCAGTGACAACTCCCTAGGGGCCACAGATACGCAGTATTTT.

In nucleotides, the CDR3 is TGTGCCAGCTCACTCACTAGGGCCCTATCCTACGAGCAGTACTTC. It translates to CASSLTRALSYEQYF. The rearrangement uses TRBV18 and TRBJ2-7; tentatively, D is TRBD2 (5 bases). The germline V and J ends were trimmed by 4 bases and 1 base, with 14 bases remaining between them. Germline CDR1 is KGHSH and CDR2 is LQKENI. CDR3 length equals 15 residues.

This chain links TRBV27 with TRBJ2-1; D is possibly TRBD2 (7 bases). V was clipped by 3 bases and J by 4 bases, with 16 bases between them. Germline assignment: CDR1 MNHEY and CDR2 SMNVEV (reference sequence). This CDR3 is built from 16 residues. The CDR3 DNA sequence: TGTGCCAGCAGTTTCGGTCCGGGGAGGGGGTACAATGAGCAGTTCTTC. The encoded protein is CASSFGPGRGYNEQFF.

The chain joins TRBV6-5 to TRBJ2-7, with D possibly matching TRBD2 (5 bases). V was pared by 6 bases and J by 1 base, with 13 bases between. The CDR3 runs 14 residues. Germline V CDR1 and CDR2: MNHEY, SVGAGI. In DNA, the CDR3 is TGTGCCAGCAGAAAATTCGGGGAGTCCTACGAGCAGTACTTC. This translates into CASRKFGESYEQYF.

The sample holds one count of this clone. The CDR3: CASSVWGNTEAFF. In DNA form, the CDR3 reads TGTGCCAGCAGTGTATGGGGGAACACTGAAGCTTTCTTT. This rearrangement joins TRBV2 to TRBJ1-1; D is undetermined. V was cut by 4 bases and J by 1 base, with 7 bases left in between. This CDR3 contains 13 residues. Germline lookup yields CDR1 SNHLY and CDR2 FYNNEI.

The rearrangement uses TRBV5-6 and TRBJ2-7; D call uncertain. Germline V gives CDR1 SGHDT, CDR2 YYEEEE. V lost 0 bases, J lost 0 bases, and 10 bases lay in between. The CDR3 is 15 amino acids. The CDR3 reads CASSLEGPLSYEQYF. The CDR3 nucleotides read TGTGCCAGCAGCTTGGAGGGCCCCCTCTCCTACGAGCAGTACTTC. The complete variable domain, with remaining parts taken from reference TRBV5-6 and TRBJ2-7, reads DAGVTQSPTHLIKTRGQQVTLRCSPKSGHDTVSWYQQALGQGPQFIFQYYEEEERQRGNFPDRFSGHQFPNYSSELNVNALLLGDSALYLCASSLEGPLSYEQYFGPGTRLTVT.

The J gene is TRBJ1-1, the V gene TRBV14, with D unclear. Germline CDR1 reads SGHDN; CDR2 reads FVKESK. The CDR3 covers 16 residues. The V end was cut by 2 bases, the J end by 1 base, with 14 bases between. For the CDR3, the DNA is TGTGCCAGCAGCCAACAAGTACCGAGCTGGAACACTGAAGCTTTCTTT. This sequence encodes CASSQQVPSWNTEAFF.

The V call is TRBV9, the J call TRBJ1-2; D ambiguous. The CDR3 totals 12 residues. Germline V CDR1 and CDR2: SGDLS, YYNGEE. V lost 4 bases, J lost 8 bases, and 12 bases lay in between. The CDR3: CASSNSPLGYTF. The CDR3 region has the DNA TGTGCCAGCAGCAACTCCCCTTTGGGCTACACCTTC.